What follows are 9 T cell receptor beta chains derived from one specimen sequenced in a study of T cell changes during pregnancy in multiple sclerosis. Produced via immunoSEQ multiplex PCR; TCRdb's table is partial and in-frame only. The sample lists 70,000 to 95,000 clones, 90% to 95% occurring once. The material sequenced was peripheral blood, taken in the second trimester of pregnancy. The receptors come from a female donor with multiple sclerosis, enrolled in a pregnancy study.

In nucleotides, the CDR3 is TGTGCCAGCTCACCTCCGGACAGGCCCAGGACAGCCCAGCATTTT. Amino acid sequence: CASSPPDRPRTAQHF. The rearrangement joins TRBV18 to TRBJ1-5; 7 nucleotides align to TRBD1. There are 15 residues in the CDR3. Losses at the gene ends were 3 bases for V and 11 bases for J; bases not matched to a gene: 13. Germline V gene sequence: CDR1 KGHSH, CDR2 LQKENI. The full variable domain, its missing parts supplied by reference TRBV18 and TRBJ1-5, is NAGVMQNPRHLVRRRGQEARLRCSPMKGHSHVYWYRQLPEEGLKFMVYLQKENIIDESGMPKERFSAEFPKEGPSILRIQQVVRGDSAAYFCASSPPDRPRTAQHFGDGTRLSIL.

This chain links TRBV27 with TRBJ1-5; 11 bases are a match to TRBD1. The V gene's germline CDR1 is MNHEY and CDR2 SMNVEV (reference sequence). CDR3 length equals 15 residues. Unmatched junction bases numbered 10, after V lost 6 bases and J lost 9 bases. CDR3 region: CASRDGTGGLGPQHF. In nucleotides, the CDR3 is TGTGCCAGCAGGGATGGGACAGGGGGATTGGGGCCCCAGCATTTT.

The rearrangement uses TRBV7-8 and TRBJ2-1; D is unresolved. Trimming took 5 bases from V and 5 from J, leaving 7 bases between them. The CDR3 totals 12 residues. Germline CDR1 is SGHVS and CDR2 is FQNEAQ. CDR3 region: CASSGTNNEQFF. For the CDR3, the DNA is TGTGCCAGCAGCGGCACCAACAATGAGCAGTTCTTC. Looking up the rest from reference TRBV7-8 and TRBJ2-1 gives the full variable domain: GAGVSQSPRYKVAKRGQDVALRCDPISGHVSLFWYQQALGQGPEFLTYFQNEAQLDKSGLPSDRFFAERPEGSVSTLKIQRTQQEDSAVYLCASSGTNNEQFFGPGTRLTVL.

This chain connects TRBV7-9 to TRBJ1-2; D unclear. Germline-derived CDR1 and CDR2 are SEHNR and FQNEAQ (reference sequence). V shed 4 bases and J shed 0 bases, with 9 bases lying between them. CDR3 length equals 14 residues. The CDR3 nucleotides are TGTGCCAGCAGCTCCCCCGGGGCTAACTATGGCTACACCTTC. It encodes CASSSPGANYGYTF.

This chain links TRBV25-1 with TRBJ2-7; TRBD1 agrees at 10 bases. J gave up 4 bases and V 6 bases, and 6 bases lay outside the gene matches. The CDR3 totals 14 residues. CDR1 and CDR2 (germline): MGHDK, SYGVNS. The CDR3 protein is CASSPDRGRYEQYF. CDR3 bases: TGTGCCAGCAGCCCTGACAGGGGGCGGTACGAGCAGTACTTC.

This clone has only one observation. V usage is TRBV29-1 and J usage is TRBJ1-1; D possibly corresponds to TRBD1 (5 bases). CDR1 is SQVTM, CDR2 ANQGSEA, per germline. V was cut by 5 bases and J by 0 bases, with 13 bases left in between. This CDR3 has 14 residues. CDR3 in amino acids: CSVLWDWVNTEAFF. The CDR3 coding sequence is TGCAGCGTTCTCTGGGACTGGGTGAACACTGAAGCTTTCTTT.

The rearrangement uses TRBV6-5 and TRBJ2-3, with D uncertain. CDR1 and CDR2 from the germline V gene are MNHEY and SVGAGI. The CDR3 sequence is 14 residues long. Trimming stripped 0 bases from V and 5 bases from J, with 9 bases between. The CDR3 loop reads CASSYSILLDTQYF. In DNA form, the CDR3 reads TGTGCCAGCAGTTACTCGATACTTCTAGATACGCAGTATTTT.

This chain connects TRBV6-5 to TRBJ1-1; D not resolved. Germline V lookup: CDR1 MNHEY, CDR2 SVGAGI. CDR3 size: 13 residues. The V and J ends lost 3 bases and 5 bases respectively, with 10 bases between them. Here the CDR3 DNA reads TGTGCCAGCAGTTATGGGAGTGGGACTGAAGCTTTCTTT. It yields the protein CASSYGSGTEAFF.

CDR3 amino acids: CSVAGVSYGYTF. CDR3 sequence (DNA): TGCAGCGTAGCCGGAGTGAGCTATGGCTACACCTTC. The genes are TRBV29-1 and TRBJ1-2; D is ambiguous. The CDR3 is 12 amino acids. Germline V gives CDR1 SQVTM, CDR2 ANQGSEA. V lost 6 bases and J 4 bases, leaving 12 bases between the germline ends.